The text below deals with one TCR beta chain. The antigen remains undetermined. This specimen belongs to a study of shared clonotypes between healthy human individuals. Findings and limits, study-wide: Some naive CD4 clonotypes, 4% to 6%, turned up in common across a handful of donors. The study generally estimated greater richness for naive than memory subsets. Sequencing depth was expected to influence donor clonotype sharing.

The length of the CDR3 is 15 residues. The V gene end was trimmed by 3 bases and the J gene end by 3 bases; junction bases not matched to a gene: 6. Looked up from germline, CDR1 is SGHRS and CDR2 is YFSETQ. The table came from immunoSEQ multiplex PCR; TCRdb's copy has only in-frame clones and leaves some out. In the table there are 1.5 million to 2.5 million clones, about 95% of which are singletons. The naive CD8 fraction comprised CD45RO-negative cells positively selected for CCR7 and excluded terminally differentiated effector memory CD45RA+ cells. Caucasian adults living in Nashville, Tennessee, provided all samples.

The specimen was naive CD8+ T cells sorted from blood. This chain connects TRBV5-1 to TRBJ2-3; 8 positions match TRBD2. The receptor's source is a young man in good health. CDR3: CASSSGGGPTDTQYF. Here the CDR3 DNA reads TGCGCCAGCAGCTCTGGCGGGGGGCCAACAGATACGCAGTATTTT. The variable domain in full, completed from reference TRBV5-1 and TRBJ2-3, reads KAGVTQTPRYLIKTRGQQVTLSCSPISGHRSVSWYQQTPGQGLQFLFEYFSETQRNKGNFPGRFSGRQFSNSRSEMNVSTLELGDSALYLCASSSGGGPTDTQYFGPGTRLTVL.